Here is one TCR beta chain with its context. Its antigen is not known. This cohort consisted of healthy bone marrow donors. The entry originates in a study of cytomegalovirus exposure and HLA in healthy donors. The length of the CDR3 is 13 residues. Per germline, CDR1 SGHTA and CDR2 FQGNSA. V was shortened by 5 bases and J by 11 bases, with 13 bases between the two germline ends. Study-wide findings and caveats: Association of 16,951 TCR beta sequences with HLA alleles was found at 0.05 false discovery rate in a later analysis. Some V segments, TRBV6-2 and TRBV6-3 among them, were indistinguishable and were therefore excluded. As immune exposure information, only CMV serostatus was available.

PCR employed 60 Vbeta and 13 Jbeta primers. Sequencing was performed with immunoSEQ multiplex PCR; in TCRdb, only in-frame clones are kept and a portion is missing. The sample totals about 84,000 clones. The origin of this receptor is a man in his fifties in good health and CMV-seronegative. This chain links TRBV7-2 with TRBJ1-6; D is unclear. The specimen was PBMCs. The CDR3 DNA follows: TGTGCCAGCAGCCTCCCCGGGTTTCCACCCCTCCACTTT. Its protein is CASSLPGFPPLHF.